The 4 T cell receptor beta chains listed next were all sequenced from one sample in a study of cytomegalovirus exposure and HLA in healthy donors. The PCR contained 60 Vbeta and 13 Jbeta primers. Clones were read by immunoSEQ multiplex PCR, and TCRdb kept only the in-frame ones, dropping some. The table includes 150,000 to 200,000 clones, 60% to 80% detected once. The sequencing input was PBMCs. All receptors come from a man aged 25-45 years in good health and CMV-seropositive.

Only a few counts were recorded for this clone. The V call is TRBV29-1, the J call TRBJ2-3; TRBD2 agrees at 13 bases. With V trimmed by 4 bases and J by 1 base, 2 bases remained unmatched. Germline V gene lookup returns CDR1 SQVTM and CDR2 ANQGSEA. The CDR3 runs to 15 residues. CDR3 loop: CSVGTSGGRTDTQYF. CDR3 DNA: TGCAGCGTTGGGACTAGCGGGGGCCGCACAGATACGCAGTATTTT.

The chain joins TRBV25-1 to TRBJ2-3, with TRBD2 matching over 7 bases. After removal of 3 bases from V and 6 bases from J, the junction contained 15 bases not matched to a gene. CDR1 and CDR2 (germline): MGHDK, SYGVNS. This CDR3 is 17 amino acids long. The CDR3 loop reads CASSDPQAGNNFDTQYF. CDR3 DNA sequence: TGTGCCAGCAGTGACCCACAAGCGGGGAATAACTTTGATACGCAGTATTTT. Full variable domain (missing parts from reference TRBV25-1 and TRBJ2-3): EADIYQTPRYLVIGTGKKITLECSQTMGHDKMYWYQQDPGMELHLIHYSYGVNSTEKGDLSSESTVSRIRTEHFPLTLESARPSHTSQYLCASSDPQAGNNFDTQYFGPGTRLTVL.

CDR3 DNA: TGTGCCAGCAGCCTCAACGGGCAGGGCTGGTACGAGCAGTACTTC. This translates into CASSLNGQGWYEQYF. This sequence joins TRBV7-2 and TRBJ2-7; the D gene is possibly TRBD1 (5 bases). The CDR3 is 15 residues long. V lost 5 bases and J lost 4, with 18 bases in between. From germline, CDR1 is SGHTA and CDR2 FQGNSA.

V usage is TRBV27 and J usage is TRBJ2-7, with a tentative D call TRBD1 (5 bases). This CDR3 spans 15 amino acids. V was trimmed by 5 bases and J by 1 base, leaving 15 bases between them. Germline loops: CDR1 MNHEY, CDR2 SMNVEV (reference sequence). The chain's CDR3 is CASSHQGVGSYEQYF. The CDR3 nucleotides read TGTGCCAGCAGTCACCAAGGGGTGGGGTCCTACGAGCAGTACTTC.